The sequence of this T cell receptor beta chain was determined in a study of beta chain features in type 1 diabetes. Overall study: All samples yielded roughly 110 million examined sorted cells.

This clone was seen more than once but under ten times. The antigen is unknown. Study conclusions and caveats: In all four CD4+ subsets, TCRB CDR3 length was significantly, moderately reduced in type 1 diabetes. The naive, central memory and Treg TCRB repertoires looked more alike in patients than they did in healthy donors.

Sorted CD4+ subsets: naive, central memory, regulatory, stem cell-like memory (CD45RO/CCR7/CD25/CD127/CD95/CD27 panel). V lost 4 bases to trimming and J lost 7 bases; unmatched junction nucleotides: 5. This CDR3 spans 14 amino acids. Germline CDR1 and CDR2: SQVTM and ANQGSEA. All of the isolated RNA was reverse transcribed, so expressed TCRB transcripts were sequenced. The method was immunoSEQ multiplex PCR; TCRdb's version includes in-frame clones alone and lacks a portion of them. The table records tens of thousands of clones, over 50% of them present only once. The chain carries TRBV29-1 and TRBJ1-4; TRBD1 matches 11 bases. The TCR sequence derives from a man aged 25-45 years with type 1 diabetes. Some clones in this sample may be carry-over from other donors' samples. Source material: Tregs from blood. The CDR3 protein is CSVVSGTGGEKLFF. The CDR3 DNA sequence: TGCAGCGTTGTATCCGGGACAGGGGGTGAAAAACTGTTTTTT.